This T cell receptor (beta chain) is drawn from a study of cytomegalovirus exposure and HLA in healthy donors. Study findings and constraints: One variant, a missense change in DCLRE1C, was linked in a later analysis to TCR beta V- and J-gene trimming.

The PCR made use of 60 Vbeta and 13 Jbeta primers. Repertoires were generated with immunoSEQ multiplex PCR, while TCRdb's copy carries only in-frame clones and drops some. Of 85,000 to 100,000 clones listed, approximately 80% were seen once; the top ten hold 2.5% to 3.5%. Healthy bone marrow donors made up the cohort. Details on this clone: Its antigen is still unknown. The junction does not match germline at one end; this may be a read error.

This CDR3 has 13 amino acids. Germline V gene sequence: CDR1 LGHNT, CDR2 FRNRAP. This rearrangement joins TRBV12-5 to TRBJ1-2; perhaps TRBD1 as D (6 bases). The sequence came from a male donor in good health and CMV-seropositive. The specimen sequenced was PBMCs. CDR3 protein: CASALDRFDGYTF. The DNA for the CDR3 is TGTGCTAGTGCTTTGGACAGATTCGATGGCTACACCTTC.